The 25 T cell receptor beta chains below come from one sample, sequenced in a study of T cells in Graves' hyperthyroidism and ophthalmopathy. The TCR beta CDR3 regions underwent amplification using RNA transcripts as the source. HTBI primers were the set used in a first-round RT-PCR of the TCR CDR3. Each CDR3 protein is one row after TCRdb ran MiXCR on the multiplex PCR reads. The table lists under 300,000 distinct CDR3 sequences, 13% to 15% of them singletons. The sequencing input was blood. Receptors were obtained from a woman aged 45-59 years with Graves' hyperthyroidism that later progressed to Graves' ophthalmopathy.

This sequence joins TRBV19 and TRBJ2-1; no definite D call. This CDR3 region has 14 residues. The V and J ends lost 1 base and 4 bases respectively, with 8 bases between them. CDR1 and CDR2 from the germline V gene are LNHDA and SQIVND (reference sequence). The CDR3 spells CASSIGGTYNEQFF. The CDR3 DNA follows: TGTGCCAGTAGTATAGGGGGTACATACAATGAGCAGTTCTTC.

The V call is TRBV4-1, the J call TRBJ2-5; the match to TRBD2 covers 8 bases. The CDR3 covers 15 residues. Germline assignment: CDR1 MGHRA and CDR2 YSYEKL. V gave up 1 base and J gave up 5 bases; unmatched junction bases: 6. The CDR3 bases are TGCGCCAGCAGCCAAGGTTCGACTAGCGAGGAGACCCAGTACTTC. Its protein product is CASSQGSTSEETQYF.

This clonotype was observed at least ten times. The rearrangement uses TRBV19 and TRBJ2-3; no firm D call. V dropped 5 bases and J dropped 0 bases, with 9 bases sitting between them. The germline V gene encodes CDR1 LNHDA and CDR2 SQIVND (reference sequence). The CDR3 is 14 amino acids. DNA of the CDR3: TGTGCCAGTAGTGCGCCGAGGAGCACAGATACGCAGTATTTT. This encodes CASSAPRSTDTQYF. The variable domain in full, with the rest retrieved from reference TRBV19 and TRBJ2-3, is DGGITQSPKYLFRKEGQNVTLSCEQNLNHDAMYWYRQDPGQGLRLIYYSQIVNDFQKGDIAEGYSVSREKKESFPLTVTSAQKNPTAFYLCASSAPRSTDTQYFGPGTRLTVL.

Only a few counts were recorded for this clonotype. J is TRBJ1-3 and V is TRBV6-2 or TRBV6-3, with D uncertain. Trimming pared 8 bases from V and 2 bases from J, leaving 4 bases between. The CDR3 extends over 11 amino acids. Germline V gives CDR1 MNHEY, CDR2 SVGEGT. CDR3 DNA: TGTGCCAGCCAACCTGGAAACACCATATATTTT. Amino acid sequence: CASQPGNTIYF.

This clonotype was observed at least ten times. The rearrangement links TRBV4-2 to TRBJ2-5; 11 nucleotides match TRBD2. This CDR3 is 16 amino acids long. The V and J ends lost 4 bases and 0 bases, in that order; junction bases with no gene match: 4. Germline loops: CDR1 LGHNA, CDR2 YNFKEQ. DNA for the CDR3: TGTGCCAGCAGCCTAAGACTAGCGGGGAACCAAGAGACCCAGTACTTC. Protein: CASSLRLAGNQETQYF.

The table lists this clonotype with many counts. The rearrangement uses TRBV28 and TRBJ2-7, with 7 nucleotides matching TRBD1. CDR3 length: 12 amino acids. In germline, CDR1 is MDHEN, CDR2 SYDVKM. Trimming at V came to 3 bases and at J to 10 bases, leaving 6 bases not matched to a gene. This CDR3 is CASSFGTAHQYF. In DNA, the CDR3 is TGTGCCAGCAGTTTTGGGACAGCTCATCAGTACTTC.

This clonotype was detected many times. The chain has TRBV7-9 and TRBJ2-1, with 9 bases lining up with TRBD2. Trimming took 4 bases from V and 1 from J; bases not matched to a gene: 11. The CDR3 contains 18 residues. Germline values: CDR1 SEHNR, CDR2 FQNEAQ (reference sequence). The CDR3 reads CASSSRWREGPSYNEQFF. CDR3 bases: TGTGCCAGCAGCTCTCGCTGGCGGGAGGGCCCTTCCTACAATGAGCAGTTCTTC.

This clonotype was detected many times. V usage is TRBV12-3 or TRBV12-4 and J usage is TRBJ2-7; D is undetermined. V shed 3 bases and J shed 6 bases, with 9 bases lying between them. CDR3 length: 12 residues. For the CDR3, the DNA is TGTGCCAGCAGTTTTCGTCGGGTCGAGCAGTACTTC. Protein sequence: CASSFRRVEQYF.

This chain links TRBV28 with TRBJ1-5; perhaps TRBD1 as D (6 bases). V lost 5 bases to trimming and J lost 7 bases, with 12 bases between them. This CDR3 has 13 amino acids. CDR1 and CDR2 from the germline V gene are MDHEN and SYDVKM. The CDR3 protein is CASSGGAQQPQHF. Here the CDR3 DNA reads TGTGCCAGCAGTGGGGGGGCGCAGCAGCCCCAGCATTTT.

Many counts were recorded for this clonotype. The CDR3 region has the DNA TGTGCCAGCAGCTTCACAAAGACCACAGGGTTTCGGGAGACCCAGTACTTC. This codes for CASSFTKTTGFRETQYF. The V call is TRBV7-9, the J call TRBJ2-5, with D maybe TRBD1 (6 bases). The V gene lost 3 bases and the J gene lost 5 bases, with 22 bases spanning the gap. Per the germline V gene, CDR1 is SEHNR and CDR2 is FQNEAQ (reference sequence). The CDR3 totals 17 residues.

This clonotype was recorded many times. CDR3 nucleotide sequence: TGCGCCAGCAGCCCGGGACAGGGGGCTAGAGAGACCCAGTACTTC. As protein: CASSPGQGARETQYF. The rearrangement links TRBV5-1 to TRBJ2-5; TRBD1 matches 12 bases. This CDR3 is 15 amino acids long. Trimming at V came to 4 bases and at J to 4 bases, leaving 5 bases not matched to a gene. From germline, CDR1 is SGHRS and CDR2 YFSETQ.

This clonotype occurred many times. The genes are TRBV7-9 and TRBJ2-3; D call uncertain. CDR1 is SEHNR, CDR2 FQNEAQ, per germline (reference sequence). Trimming left V 1 base short and J 5 bases short, with 7 bases between. CDR3 size: 13 residues. For the CDR3, the DNA is TGTGCCAGCAGCTTAGTACAAGGAGATACGCAGTATTTT. It is translated as CASSLVQGDTQYF.

This clonotype was seen repeatedly, ten times or more. V and J are TRBV10-2 and TRBJ2-1; 7 nucleotides align to TRBD2. Germline loops: CDR1 WSHSY, CDR2 SAAADI. After removal of 3 bases from V and 7 bases from J, the junction contained 12 bases not matched to a gene. The CDR3 runs 16 residues. For the CDR3, the DNA is TGCGCCAGCAGTGACTACGGGACTACCCATTATAATGAGCAGTTCTTC. Amino acid sequence: CASSDYGTTHYNEQFF.

This clonotype was picked up many times. The chain links TRBV2 to TRBJ2-5, with 14 bases that match TRBD2. The J segment lost 5 bases and the V segment lost 5 bases, leaving 10 bases of the junction unmatched. The germline V gene encodes CDR1 SNHLY and CDR2 FYNNEI. There are 17 residues in the CDR3. The DNA for the CDR3 is TGTGCCAGCAGTCTCGGACTAGCGGGAGGTCGAACGGAGACCCAGTACTTC. Protein sequence: CASSLGLAGGRTETQYF.

With respect to this clonotype: Given a much more abundant clone one base away, this may be a read error. CDR3 residues: CSASGTGRSFEAFF. The CDR3 DNA reads as TGCAGTGCTAGCGGGACGGGACGGAGTTTTGAAGCTTTCTTT. The rearrangement uses TRBV20-1 and TRBJ1-1, with TRBD1 as a possible D gene (5 bases). This CDR3 is built from 14 residues. Trimming removed 3 bases at V and 7 bases at J, with 18 bases between. In germline, CDR1 is DFQATT, CDR2 SNEGSKA (reference sequence).

Ten or more counts support this clonotype. V usage is TRBV2 and J usage is TRBJ2-2, with D possibly TRBD2 on 6 matching bases. The CDR3 length is 14 residues. Germline-derived CDR1 and CDR2 are SNHLY and FYNNEI. V was cut by 6 bases and J by 1 base, with 9 bases left in between. The CDR3 DNA sequence: TGTGCCAGCAGGGAGGGCCAGAACACCGGGGAGCTGTTTTTT. The encoded protein is CASREGQNTGELFF. Using reference TRBV2 and TRBJ2-2 for the parts outside the CDR3, the full variable domain is EPEVTQTPSHQVTQMGQEVILRCVPISNHLYFYWYRQILGQKVEFLVSFYNNEISEKSEIFDDQFSVERPDGSNFTLKIRSTKLEDSAMYFCASREGQNTGELFFGEGSRLTVL.

This clonotype was recorded a few times. This chain uses TRBV12-3 or TRBV12-4 with TRBJ1-1, with 7 bases that match TRBD1. The ends lost 1 base at V and 11 bases at J; junction bases unmatched: 7. The CDR3 loop spans 13 amino acids. In DNA form, the CDR3 reads TGTGCCAGCAGTTTAGAAGGGGGCGCGGGGGCTTTCTTT. Translation gives CASSLEGGAGAFF.

This clonotype was detected ten times or more. In DNA, the CDR3 is TGTGCCAGCAGCCAAACCGTACAGGGTCTACAGTACTTC. Translated: CASSQTVQGLQYF. The V gene is TRBV3-1, the J gene TRBJ2-5; tentatively, D is TRBD1 (6 bases). Germline V gene lookup returns CDR1 LGHDT and CDR2 YNNKEL (reference sequence). The CDR3 covers 13 residues. V was clipped by 2 bases and J by 11 bases, with 15 bases between them.

This clonotype came up a few times. The rearrangement links TRBV20-1 to TRBJ1-5; weak D call: TRBD1 (6 bases). The CDR3 contains 13 residues. V was clipped by 4 bases and J by 3 bases, with 10 bases between them. Per the germline V gene, CDR1 is DFQATT and CDR2 is SNEGSKA (reference sequence). The DNA for the CDR3 is TGCAGTGCTACGGGGGGCGTCAATCAGCCCCAGCATTTT. Translated: CSATGGVNQPQHF.

V usage is TRBV14 and J usage is TRBJ2-7, with D possibly matching TRBD2 (6 bases). V was shortened by 0 bases and J by 2 bases, with 17 bases between the two germline ends. Germline CDR1 reads SGHDN; CDR2 reads FVKESK. This CDR3 comprises 17 residues. CDR3 DNA: TGTGCCAGCAGCCAAGACGGCGAGGTCGGGGAGGCCTACGAGCAGTACTTC. This encodes CASSQDGEVGEAYEQYF.

This clonotype was seen a handful of times. The CDR3 sequence is CASSLVGQIQETQYF. CDR3 nucleotide sequence: TGTGCCAGCAGCTTAGTTGGGCAGATACAAGAGACCCAGTACTTC. The J gene is TRBJ2-5, the V gene TRBV7-9; D not certain. Between the trimmed V and J ends, which lost 1 base and 2 bases, there was a span of 11 bases. Germline V CDR1 and CDR2: SEHNR, FQNEAQ (reference sequence). This CDR3 is built from 15 residues.

The V call is TRBV28, the J call TRBJ1-2, with TRBD1 matching over 7 bases. The CDR3 totals 13 residues. Trimming removed 5 bases from V and 9 bases from J; junction bases left unmatched: 9. From germline, CDR1 is MDHEN and CDR2 SYDVKM. The CDR3 DNA reads TGTGCCAGCAGTCTCTCAGACAGGGTTAGCTACACCTTC. This translates into CASSLSDRVSYTF.

In this sample, this clonotype turned up many times. This chain links TRBV12-3 or TRBV12-4 with TRBJ2-7, with D tentatively TRBD1 (6 bases). Trimming shortened V by 3 bases and J by 6 bases, and 12 bases separated the two germline ends. The CDR3 runs to 13 residues. The CDR3 nucleotides read TGTGCCAGCAGTTTTCAGGGGTGGCTCGAGCAGTACTTC. Translation: CASSFQGWLEQYF.

This clonotype was recorded at least ten times. V is TRBV7-9 and J is TRBJ2-7; D not certain. The germline V gene encodes CDR1 SEHNR and CDR2 FQNEAQ (reference sequence). The CDR3 has 14 residues. V gave up 1 base and J gave up 6 bases, with 13 bases separating them. CDR3 bases: TGTGCCAGCAGCTTAGGACGGATTACGACCGAGCAGTACTTC. It is translated as CASSLGRITTEQYF.

Points on this clonotype: A read error may produce the germline difference seen at one junction end. The chain is built from TRBV7-2 and TRBJ2-3, with unresolved D. CDR1 and CDR2 (germline): SGHTA, FQGNSA. CDR3 length: 10 amino acids. The CDR3 protein is CASSLETRYF. In DNA form, the CDR3 reads TGTGCCAGCAGCTTAGAGACGCGGTATTTT.